The present TCR beta chain was sequenced within a study of shared clonotypes between healthy human individuals. The CDR3 has 17 amino acids. Trimming stripped 0 bases from V and 3 bases from J, with 15 bases between. Germline V gene sequence: CDR1 SGHNT, CDR2 YYREEE (reference sequence). This table comes from immunoSEQ multiplex PCR, and its TCRdb copy is limited to in-frame clones, with some not included. This sample carries 400,000 to 600,000 clones, roughly 95% of them seen once, and the ten largest clones take about 0.064%. Donors included only healthy HIV-negative adults lacking recent acute infections or vaccinations.

This receptor was obtained from a woman in her 30s in good health. The chain joins TRBV5-4 to TRBJ1-4; D may be TRBD1 (5 bases). Material: naive CD4+ T cells sorted from blood. Subset noted: CD45RA+ positively selected. The CDR3 nucleotides read TGTGCCAGCAGCTTGGTAGGAGGACAATTAGCTAATGAAAAACTGTTTTTT. Its protein product is CASSLVGGQLANEKLFF.